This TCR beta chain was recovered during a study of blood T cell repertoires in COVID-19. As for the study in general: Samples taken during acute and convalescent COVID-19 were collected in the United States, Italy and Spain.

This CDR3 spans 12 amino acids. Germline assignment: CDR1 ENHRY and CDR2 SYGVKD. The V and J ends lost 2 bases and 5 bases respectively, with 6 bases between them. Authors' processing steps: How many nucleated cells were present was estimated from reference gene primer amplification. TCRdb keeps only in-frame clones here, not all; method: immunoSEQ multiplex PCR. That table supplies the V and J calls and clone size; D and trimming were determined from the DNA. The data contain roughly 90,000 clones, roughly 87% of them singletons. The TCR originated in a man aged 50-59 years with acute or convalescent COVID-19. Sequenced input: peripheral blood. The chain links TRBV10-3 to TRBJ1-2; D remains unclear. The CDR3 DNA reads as TGTGCCATCAGTGAGACCGGGTATGGCTACACCTTC. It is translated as CAISETGYGYTF.